Below, 2 T cell receptor beta chains from the same sample are listed, as sequenced in a study of shared clonotypes between healthy human individuals. Naive CD8 isolation took CD45RO-negative cells positively selected for CCR7 and excluded terminally differentiated effector memory CD45RA+ cells. The data were produced by immunoSEQ multiplex PCR, yet TCRdb's version contains in-frame clones alone and is incomplete. Of around 610,000 clones listed, 96% were seen once; the top ten hold more than 0.085%. The sequenced sample was naive CD8+ T cells sorted from blood. These receptors were obtained from a woman aged 25-40 years in good health.

This sequence joins TRBV5-4 and TRBJ2-1, with 9 nucleotides matching TRBD1. CDR1 is SGHNT and CDR2 is YYREEE in the germline V gene (reference sequence). The CDR3 sequence is 15 residues long. The V gene end was trimmed by 2 bases and the J gene end by 3 bases; junction bases not matched to a gene: 3. The CDR3 DNA is TGTGCCAGCAGCTTCCCGGGACAGGGCTACAATGAGCAGTTCTTC. Protein: CASSFPGQGYNEQFF.

The J gene is TRBJ2-5, the V gene TRBV9; 8 positions match TRBD1. This CDR3 comprises 14 residues. Germline-derived CDR1 and CDR2 are SGDLS and YYNGEE. V trimming: 4 bases; J trimming: 2 bases; junction bases outside the gene matches: 4. CDR3 sequence (DNA): TGTGCCAGCAGCTCTCGGACAGGGCAAGAGACCCAGTACTTC. This gives the protein CASSSRTGQETQYF.